The present T cell receptor beta chain was sequenced within a study of shared clonotypes between healthy human individuals. This CDR3 has 16 amino acids. J lost 4 bases, V lost 5 bases, and 11 bases had no gene match. Looked up from germline, CDR1 is MNHEY and CDR2 is SMNVEV (reference sequence). The naive CD8 fraction comprised CD45RO-negative cells positively selected for CCR7 and excluded terminally differentiated effector memory CD45RA+ cells. Data came from immunoSEQ multiplex PCR; TCRdb stores just in-frame clones and leaves some out. Among nearly 600,000 clones listed, around 95% were seen once.

This clonotype was sampled from a woman aged 25-40 years in good health. Sequenced input: naive CD8+ T cells sorted from blood. The chain combines TRBV27 with TRBJ2-5; TRBD2 matches at 9 bases. CDR3 nucleotides: TGTGCCAGCAGTCACGAAGTTAGCGGGAGAACAGAGACCCAGTACTTC. Residues: CASSHEVSGRTETQYF.